This T cell receptor (beta chain) was observed in a study of PD-1 blockade in classical Hodgkin lymphoma. Points from the study as a whole: Differences between repertoires have undefined causes, possibly disease activity or prior therapy. Newly diagnosed patients had diversity similar to the baseline diversity of complete responders.

CDR3 length: 14 amino acids. V trimming: 10 bases; J trimming: 4 bases; junction bases outside the gene matches: 12. CDR1 and CDR2 (germline): MNHEY, SVGAGI. As to time point: cycle 4 day 1 (C4D1), after around six weeks of nivolumab. All patients relapsed after autologous stem cell transplantation, and brentuximab vedotin exposure varied. Complete response, partial response or progressive disease made up the best responses. Sequencing used immunoSEQ multiplex PCR; TCRdb keeps in-frame clones, though not all of them. The sample has about 47,000 clones; 60% to 80% are singletons. Concerning this clone itself: Its antigen is currently unknown.

This TCR derives from a human donor with classical Hodgkin lymphoma. Source: peripheral blood mononuclear cells (PBMCs), taken before the fourth cycle of nivolumab. This chain links TRBV6-5 with TRBJ2-7; 8 positions agree with TRBD1. In DNA, the CDR3 is TGTGCCACCAGACCGAGGACAGGGAGGTACGAGCAGTACTTC. The encoded protein is CATRPRTGRYEQYF.